These T cell receptor beta chains were read from a single sample in a study of cytomegalovirus exposure and HLA in healthy donors. Produced via immunoSEQ multiplex PCR; TCRdb's table is partial and in-frame only. In the table there are about 160,000 clones, roughly 80% of which are singletons. The source material was PBMCs. The receptors stem from a male donor in good health and CMV-seronegative. Both conserved end residues are part of each CDR3. Fields, in order: CDR3 protein, CDR3 length, D gene, V gene. D genes are given only for firm matches.

cdr3_aa: CASRKIGTVTGELFF
cdr3_length: 15
d_call: -
v_call: TRBV6-1

cdr3_aa: CASSLAALRGEQYF
cdr3_length: 14
d_call: -
v_call: TRBV7-9

cdr3_aa: CASSAPGQGGEQYF
cdr3_length: 14
d_call: TRBD1
v_call: TRBV18

cdr3_aa: CASSITAGSGNQPQHF
cdr3_length: 16
d_call: -
v_call: TRBV19

cdr3_aa: CASSFWTVGRLGNTIYF
cdr3_length: 17
d_call: -
v_call: TRBV5-6

cdr3_aa: CASSYGTGQVNQPQHF
cdr3_length: 16
d_call: TRBD1
v_call: TRBV28

cdr3_aa: CASSYLSGGTGGDTQYF
cdr3_length: 17
d_call: TRBD2
v_call: TRBV11-1

cdr3_aa: CASSTSGVDTDTQYF
cdr3_length: 15
d_call: TRBD2
v_call: TRBV19

cdr3_aa: CASSEIRGKLYEQYF
cdr3_length: 15
d_call: -
v_call: TRBV6-1

cdr3_aa: CASSLRSSLETQYF
cdr3_length: 14
d_call: -
v_call: TRBV5-8

cdr3_aa: CASSQARATGIEQFF
cdr3_length: 15
d_call: TRBD1
v_call: TRBV4-2

cdr3_aa: CASSLGDRGQETQYF
cdr3_length: 15
d_call: TRBD1
v_call: TRBV5-1